Listed below are T cell receptor beta chains from one sample, sequenced in a study of shared clonotypes between healthy human individuals. The method was immunoSEQ multiplex PCR; TCRdb's version includes in-frame clones alone and lacks a portion of them. The data show about 2.4 million clones, with over 85% seen just once and 0.36% held by the top ten. The sequencing sample was made of naive CD4+ T cells from PBMCs. The receptors originated from a man between 18 and 29 years old in good health. Some clones in this sample may be carry-over from other donors' samples. Both conserved end residues are part of each CDR3. Each record gives: D gene, V gene, clone size, J gene, CDR3 protein, CDR3 DNA. The D gene is left open where the match is weak. Part of the rows lack a size; the others show once, few, many or a class for expanded clones.

-	TRBV9	-	TRBJ2-3	CASSVRGGTDTQYF	TGTGCCAGCAGCGTCAGGGGCGGGACAGATACGCAGTATTTT
TRBD1	TRBV6-1	-	TRBJ1-2	CASLAGGHYGYTF	TGTGCCAGCTTGGCAGGGGGTCACTATGGCTACACCTTC
-	TRBV30	-	TRBJ1-6	CAWTPRPGRNSPLHF	TGTGCCTGGACCCCCCGGCCAGGGAGAAATTCACCCCTCCACTTT
-	TRBV23-1	-	TRBJ1-1	CASSHAGLNTEAFF	TGCGCCAGCAGTCATGCAGGGCTGAACACTGAAGCTTTCTTT
-	TRBV21-1	-	TRBJ1-1	CASSGQGRGNTEAFF	TGTGCCAGCAGCGGACAGGGGCGCGGGAACACTGAAGCTTTCTTT
TRBD1	TRBV5-5	-	TRBJ1-2	CASTLRDRDHYGYTF	TGTGCCAGCACCCTCAGGGACAGGGACCACTATGGCTACACCTTC
-	TRBV5-1	-	TRBJ1-2	CASSLESRVGYTF	TGCGCCAGCAGCTTGGAGAGCAGGGTCGGCTACACCTTC
-	TRBV14	-	TRBJ2-3	CASSQERGTTQYF	TGTGCCAGCAGCCAAGAACGGGGAACTACGCAGTATTTT
TRBD2	TRBV25-1	once	TRBJ2-1	CASSPRLAGSYNEQFF	TGTGCCAGCAGTCCCCGACTAGCGGGTTCCTACAATGAGCAGTTCTTC
-	TRBV6-1	-	TRBJ2-2	CASMFGFANTGELFF	TGTGCCAGCATGTTTGGGTTCGCGAACACCGGGGAGCTGTTTTTT
TRBD1	TRBV19	-	TRBJ2-7	CASSVRDRAYEQYF	TGTGCCAGTAGTGTCCGGGACAGGGCTTACGAGCAGTACTTC
TRBD1	TRBV12-5	-	TRBJ2-5	CASGTGVRETQYF	TGTGCTAGTGGCACAGGGGTGAGGGAGACCCAGTACTTC
TRBD1	TRBV5-1	-	TRBJ2-7	CASSTRTGGSFEQYF	TGCGCCAGCAGCACCCGGACAGGGGGTTCTTTCGAGCAGTACTTC
TRBD2	TRBV6-5	-	TRBJ2-7	CASSIGTSGRRSYYF	TGTGCCAGCAGCATCGGGACTAGCGGGAGGCGCTCTTACTACTTC
-	TRBV15	-	TRBJ2-2	CATSPRGANTGELFF	TGTGCCACCAGCCCAAGAGGGGCGAACACCGGGGAGCTGTTTTTT
TRBD1	TRBV2	once	TRBJ2-3	CASRIGGQGMDTQYF	TGTGCCAGCAGAATTGGGGGACAGGGTATGGATACGCAGTATTTT
TRBD1	TRBV7-9	-	TRBJ1-4	CASSSDRGNEKLFF	TGTGCCAGCAGCTCCGACAGGGGTAATGAAAAACTGTTTTTT
-	TRBV5-6	-	TRBJ1-3	CASSLEGGYGNTIYF	TGTGCCAGCAGCTTGGAGGGAGGTTATGGAAACACCATATATTTT
-	TRBV5-1	-	TRBJ1-1	CASSVSTRGTEAFF	TGCGCCAGCAGCGTCTCTACACGGGGCACTGAAGCTTTCTTT
-	TRBV5-1	-	TRBJ1-1	CASSFTGNTEAFF	TGCGCCAGCAGCTTCACAGGGAACACTGAAGCTTTCTTT
TRBD2	TRBV7-6	-	TRBJ2-3	CASSNSGTSGVTDTQYF	TGTGCCAGCAGCAACTCCGGGACTAGCGGGGTTACAGATACGCAGTATTTT
-	TRBV28	-	TRBJ2-5	CASSLGAAGQETQYF	TGTGCCAGCAGTCTGGGGGCAGCGGGACAAGAGACCCAGTACTTC
-	TRBV5-1	-	TRBJ2-7	CASSLDPTSYEQYF	TGCGCCAGCAGCTTAGATCCAACGTCCTACGAGCAGTACTTC
-	TRBV28	once	TRBJ2-4	CASSSNGPIAKNIQYF	TGTGCCAGCAGTTCTAATGGTCCGATAGCCAAAAACATTCAGTACTTC
TRBD2	TRBV15	-	TRBJ2-5	CATSRGRAETQYF	TGTGCCACCAGCAGGGGGAGGGCCGAGACCCAGTACTTC
-	TRBV5-1	-	TRBJ1-1	CASSLGRGQMNTEAFF	TGCGCCAGCAGCTTGGGCAGGGGCCAAATGAACACTGAAGCTTTCTTT
-	TRBV20-1	-	TRBJ2-7	CSASGGIEQYF	TGCAGTGCCAGTGGGGGAATCGAGCAGTACTTC
-	TRBV6-5	few	TRBJ1-1	CASRPIGETEAFF	TGTGCCAGCCGGCCCATAGGGGAGACTGAAGCTTTCTTT
-	TRBV6-6	-	TRBJ2-7	CASSPVEGRSYEQYF	TGTGCCAGCAGTCCTGTCGAGGGGCGCTCCTACGAGCAGTACTTC
TRBD2	TRBV7-9	-	TRBJ2-1	CASSFFSGTRANEQFF	TGTGCCAGCAGCTTCTTTAGTGGGACTAGAGCCAATGAGCAGTTCTTC
-	TRBV5-6	few	TRBJ1-1	CASSFGQLNTEAFF	TGTGCCAGCAGCTTCGGACAACTGAACACTGAAGCTTTCTTT
TRBD1	TRBV28	-	TRBJ1-5	CASTPGGKPQHF	TGTGCCAGCACCCCAGGGGGAAAGCCCCAGCATTTT
-	TRBV4-2	-	TRBJ2-7	CASSQVAGTSTYEQYF	TGTGCCAGCAGCCAAGTCGCCGGGACATCAACCTACGAGCAGTACTTC
-	TRBV6-6	-	TRBJ2-7	CASSYDRKHYEQYF	TGTGCCAGCAGTTACGATCGGAAGCACTACGAGCAGTACTTC
TRBD1	TRBV7-3	-	TRBJ1-1	CASSETGSNTEAFF	TGTGCCAGCAGCGAGACAGGGTCAAACACTGAAGCTTTCTTT
-	TRBV6-1	-	TRBJ1-5	CASSEGGSFHWPQHF	TGTGCCAGCAGTGAAGGGGGTAGTTTTCATTGGCCCCAGCATTTT
TRBD1	TRBV28	-	TRBJ2-7	CASSHRDRASYEQYF	TGTGCCAGCAGCCACCGGGACAGGGCCTCCTACGAGCAGTACTTC
TRBD1	TRBV6-5	once	TRBJ1-2	CASSPNRGLGGYTF	TGTGCCAGCAGTCCGAACAGGGGGCTTGGGGGCTACACCTTC
TRBD1	TRBV7-2	-	TRBJ1-1	CASSLNRGFVSEAFF	TGTGCCAGCAGCTTGAACAGGGGTTTTGTGTCTGAAGCTTTCTTT